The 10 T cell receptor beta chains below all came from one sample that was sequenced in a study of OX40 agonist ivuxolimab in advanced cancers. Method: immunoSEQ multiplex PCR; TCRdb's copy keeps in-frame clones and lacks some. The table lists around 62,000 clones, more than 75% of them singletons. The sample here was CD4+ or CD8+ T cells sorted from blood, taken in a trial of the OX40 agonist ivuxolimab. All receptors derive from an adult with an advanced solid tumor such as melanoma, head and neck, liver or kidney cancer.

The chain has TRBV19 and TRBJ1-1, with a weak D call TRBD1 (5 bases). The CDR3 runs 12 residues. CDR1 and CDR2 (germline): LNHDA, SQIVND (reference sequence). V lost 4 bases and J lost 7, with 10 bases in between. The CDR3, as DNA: TGTGCCAGTAGTACCCCAGGGATTGAAGCTTTCTTT. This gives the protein CASSTPGIEAFF.

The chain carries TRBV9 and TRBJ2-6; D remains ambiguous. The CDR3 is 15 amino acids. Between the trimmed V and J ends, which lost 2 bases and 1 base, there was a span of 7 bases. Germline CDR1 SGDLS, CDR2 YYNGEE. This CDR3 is CASSVPSSGANVLTF. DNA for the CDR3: TGTGCCAGCAGCGTCCCTTCGTCTGGGGCCAACGTCCTGACTTTC.

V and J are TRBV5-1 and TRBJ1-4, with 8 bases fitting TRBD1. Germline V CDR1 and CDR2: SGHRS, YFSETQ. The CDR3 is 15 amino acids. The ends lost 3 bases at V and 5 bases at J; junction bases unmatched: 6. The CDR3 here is CASSSGTGGNEKLFF. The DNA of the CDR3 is TGCGCCAGCAGCTCGGGTACAGGGGGGAATGAAAAACTGTTTTTT. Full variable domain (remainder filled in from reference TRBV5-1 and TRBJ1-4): KAGVTQTPRYLIKTRGQQVTLSCSPISGHRSVSWYQQTPGQGLQFLFEYFSETQRNKGNFPGRFSGRQFSNSRSEMNVSTLELGDSALYLCASSSGTGGNEKLFFGSGTQLSVL.

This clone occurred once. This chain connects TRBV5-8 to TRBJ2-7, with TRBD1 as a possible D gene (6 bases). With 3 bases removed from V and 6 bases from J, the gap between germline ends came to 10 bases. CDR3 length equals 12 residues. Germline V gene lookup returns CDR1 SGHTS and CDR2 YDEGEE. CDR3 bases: TGTGCCAGCAGCTCCACAGGGATCGAGCAGTACTTC. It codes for CASSSTGIEQYF.

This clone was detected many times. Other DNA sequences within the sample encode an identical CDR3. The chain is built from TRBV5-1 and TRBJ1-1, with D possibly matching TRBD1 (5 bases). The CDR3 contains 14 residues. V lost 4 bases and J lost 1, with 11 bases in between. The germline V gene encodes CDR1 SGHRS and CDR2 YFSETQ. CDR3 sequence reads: CASSPPTGNTEAFF. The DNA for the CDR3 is TGCGCCAGCAGCCCCCCAACAGGGAACACTGAAGCTTTCTTT.

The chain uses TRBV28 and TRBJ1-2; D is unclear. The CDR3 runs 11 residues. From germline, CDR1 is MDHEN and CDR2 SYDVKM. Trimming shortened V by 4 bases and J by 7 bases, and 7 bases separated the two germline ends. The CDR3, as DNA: TGTGCCAGCAGTTCGACCGTTGGCTACACCTTC. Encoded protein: CASSSTVGYTF.

CDR3 loop: CASSENTGGRGKETQYF. CDR3 sequence (DNA): TGTGCCAGCAGCGAGAACACGGGTGGCAGGGGGAAAGAGACCCAGTACTTC. The chain uses TRBV9 and TRBJ2-5; 7 bases agree with TRBD1. The germline V gene encodes CDR1 SGDLS and CDR2 YYNGEE. This CDR3 contains 17 residues. V dropped 3 bases and J dropped 3; count of bases not matched to a gene: 14.

CDR3 nucleotides: TGCGCCAGCAGTTGCTTCAGGGTAGCGGGGGTTGGCAATGAGCAGTTCTTC. Amino acids: CASSCFRVAGVGNEQFF. This chain joins TRBV10-1 and TRBJ2-1; the match to TRBD2 covers 9 bases. Germline V gives CDR1 WNHNN, CDR2 SYGVQD (reference sequence). This CDR3 spans 17 amino acids. With V trimmed by 5 bases and J by 6 bases, 14 bases remained unmatched.

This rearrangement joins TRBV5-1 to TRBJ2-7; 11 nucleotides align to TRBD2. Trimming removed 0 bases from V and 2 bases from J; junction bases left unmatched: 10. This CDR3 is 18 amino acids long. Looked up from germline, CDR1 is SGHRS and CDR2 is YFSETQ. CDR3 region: CASSLGTSGSLQTYEQYF. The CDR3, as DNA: TGCGCCAGCAGCTTGGGGACTAGCGGGTCCCTCCAAACCTACGAGCAGTACTTC.

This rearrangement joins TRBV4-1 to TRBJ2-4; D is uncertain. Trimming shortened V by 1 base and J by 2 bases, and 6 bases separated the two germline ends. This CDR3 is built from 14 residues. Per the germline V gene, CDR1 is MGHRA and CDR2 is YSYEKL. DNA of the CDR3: TGCGCCAGCAGCCAAGGGCAGACCAAAAACATTCAGTACTTC. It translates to CASSQGQTKNIQYF.